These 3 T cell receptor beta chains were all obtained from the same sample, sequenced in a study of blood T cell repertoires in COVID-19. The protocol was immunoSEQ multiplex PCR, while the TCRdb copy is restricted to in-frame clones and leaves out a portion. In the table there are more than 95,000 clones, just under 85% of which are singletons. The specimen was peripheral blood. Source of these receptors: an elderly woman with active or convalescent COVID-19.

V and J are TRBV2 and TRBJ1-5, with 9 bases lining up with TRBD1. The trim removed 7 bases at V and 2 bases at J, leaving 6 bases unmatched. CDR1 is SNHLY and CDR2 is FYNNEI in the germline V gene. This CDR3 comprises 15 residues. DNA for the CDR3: TGTGCCAGCAATCGCCGGGACAGGGGCAATCAGCCCCAGCATTTT. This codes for CASNRRDRGNQPQHF.

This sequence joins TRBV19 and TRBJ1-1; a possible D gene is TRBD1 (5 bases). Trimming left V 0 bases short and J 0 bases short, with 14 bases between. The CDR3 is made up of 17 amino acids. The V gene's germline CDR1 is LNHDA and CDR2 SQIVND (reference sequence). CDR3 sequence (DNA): TGTGCCAGTAGTATAGAGCTTTCGACAGAACTGAACACTGAAGCTTTCTTT. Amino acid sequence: CASSIELSTELNTEAFF.

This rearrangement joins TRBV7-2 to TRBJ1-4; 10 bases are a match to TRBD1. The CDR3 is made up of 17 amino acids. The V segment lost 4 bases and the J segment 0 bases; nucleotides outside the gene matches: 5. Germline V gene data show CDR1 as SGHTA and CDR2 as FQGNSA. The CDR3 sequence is CASSSGDRGTTNEKLFF. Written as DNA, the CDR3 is TGTGCCAGCAGCTCAGGGGACAGGGGCACAACTAATGAAAAACTGTTTTTT.